Shown below are 10 T cell receptor beta chains from a single sample sequenced in a study of CD8+ T cells in alopecia areata. Once RNA had been extracted, it was reverse transcribed into cDNA to act as the sequencing template. Produced via immunoSEQ multiplex PCR; TCRdb's table is partial and in-frame only. The top ten clones hold over 0.9% of a sample with 150,000 to 200,000 clones, 60% of them seen once. Treatment given: oral pan-JAK inhibitor, 5-10 mg twice daily. The sample in question was CD4+ T cells sorted from blood, obtained at week 24, from a patient treated with tofacitinib. These receptors all stem from a human donor with alopecia areata.

The chain combines TRBV7-3 with TRBJ2-6; TRBD2 might be the D (5 bases). The CDR3 sequence is 15 residues long. V was shortened by 5 bases and J by 4 bases, with 12 bases between the two germline ends. The germline V gene encodes CDR1 SGHTA and CDR2 FQGTGA. For the CDR3, the DNA is TGTGCCAGCAGCCCCTCGTTAGCGGGGGCCAACGTCCTGACTTTC. Its translation is CASSPSLAGANVLTF.

This clone was found a few times. The chain is built from TRBV19 and TRBJ2-7, with TRBD1 matching 8 bases. CDR1 is LNHDA, CDR2 SQIVND, per germline (reference sequence). V shed 9 bases, J shed 4 bases, and the junction held 8 bases outside the gene matches. There are 13 residues in the CDR3. DNA of the CDR3: TGTGCCAGCCGCCCGGACAGGGCGTACGAGCAGTACTTC. Protein sequence: CASRPDRAYEQYF.

The chain employs TRBV5-5 and TRBJ1-2; TRBD1 might be the D (6 bases). Trimming took 4 bases from V and 8 from J, leaving 18 bases between them. This CDR3 is 14 amino acids long. The germline V gene encodes CDR1 SGHKS and CDR2 YYEKEE (reference sequence). CDR3 amino acids: CASSRIQGPMGYTF. The CDR3, as DNA: TGTGCCAGCAGCCGAATACAGGGTCCGATGGGCTACACCTTC.

J is TRBJ2-7 and V is TRBV5-1, with 10 positions matching TRBD1. V was pared by 7 bases and J by 2 bases, with 3 bases of the junction left unmatched. This CDR3 is 13 amino acids long. The germline gives CDR1 SGHRS, CDR2 YFSETQ. CDR3 sequence: CASRTGGTYEQYF. CDR3 nucleotide sequence: TGCGCCAGCCGGACAGGGGGGACCTACGAGCAGTACTTC. Using reference TRBV5-1 and TRBJ2-7 for the parts outside the CDR3, the full variable domain is KAGVTQTPRYLIKTRGQQVTLSCSPISGHRSVSWYQQTPGQGLQFLFEYFSETQRNKGNFPGRFSGRQFSNSRSEMNVSTLELGDSALYLCASRTGGTYEQYFGPGTRLTVT.

This sequence joins TRBV30 and TRBJ2-1; no clear D. In germline, CDR1 is GTSNPN, CDR2 SVGIG (reference sequence). V gave up 2 bases and J gave up 3 bases, with 2 bases separating them. The CDR3 has 11 residues. As DNA, the CDR3 is TGTGCCTGGAGTAACTACAATGAGCAGTTCTTC. This codes for CAWSNYNEQFF.

The V and J genes are TRBV30 and TRBJ2-1; D gene unclear. Trimming cost V 4 bases and J 0 bases, with 19 bases left between them. The CDR3 runs to 17 residues. Germline CDR1 GTSNPN, CDR2 SVGIG (reference sequence). The CDR3 nucleotides are TGTGCCTGGAAACCCTCGGTGAGAATAAGCTCCTACAATGAGCAGTTCTTC. It is translated as CAWKPSVRISSYNEQFF.

The chain carries TRBV29-1 and TRBJ2-5; D possibly corresponds to TRBD2 (5 bases). The J call may be mistaken, given a closer DNA end match to TRBJ2-7. The CDR3 is 13 residues long. Germline V gene sequence: CDR1 SQVTM, CDR2 ANQGSEA. The CDR3 DNA reads as TGCAGCGTTGAAGCACGGGACTCCTACGAGCAGTACTTC. It translates to CSVEARDSYEQYF.

The chain carries TRBV19 and TRBJ2-3; 7 bases are a match to TRBD2. This CDR3 region has 16 residues. The junction had 9 bases not matched to a gene; V was cut back by 4 bases and J by 2 bases. Germline CDR1 and CDR2: LNHDA and SQIVND (reference sequence). The CDR3 sequence: CASSTKSGAVTDTQYF. The CDR3, as DNA: TGTGCCAGTAGTACCAAGAGCGGGGCCGTCACAGATACGCAGTATTTT.

The chain recombines TRBV29-1 with TRBJ1-1; TRBD1 matches 7 bases. V lost 6 bases and J lost 5; bases outside the gene matches: 6. This CDR3 comprises 12 residues. The V gene's germline CDR1 is SQVTM and CDR2 ANQGSEA. CDR3 DNA: TGCAGCGTGCGACAACAGGGGACTGAAGCTTTCTTT. Translating it yields CSVRQQGTEAFF.

V usage is TRBV7-2 and J usage is TRBJ1-2; D not resolved. The CDR3 has 15 residues. Trimming removed 1 base from V and 2 bases from J, with 11 bases in between. Germline V gene lookup returns CDR1 SGHTA and CDR2 FQGNSA. The CDR3 nucleotides read TGTGCCAGCAGCTTAGGGCGTAGCCTAAACTATGGCTACACCTTC. It specifies CASSLGRSLNYGYTF.